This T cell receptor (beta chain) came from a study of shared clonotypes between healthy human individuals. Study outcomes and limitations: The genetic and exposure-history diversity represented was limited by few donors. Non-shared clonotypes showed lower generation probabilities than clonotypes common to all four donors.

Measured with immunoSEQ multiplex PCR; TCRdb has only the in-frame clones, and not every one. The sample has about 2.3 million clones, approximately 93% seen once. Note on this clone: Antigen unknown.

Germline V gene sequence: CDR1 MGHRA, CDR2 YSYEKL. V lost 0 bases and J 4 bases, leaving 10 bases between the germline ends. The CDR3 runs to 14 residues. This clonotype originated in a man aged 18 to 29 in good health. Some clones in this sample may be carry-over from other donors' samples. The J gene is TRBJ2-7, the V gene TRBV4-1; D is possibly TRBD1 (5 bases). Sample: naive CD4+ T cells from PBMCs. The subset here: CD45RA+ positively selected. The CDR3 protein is CASSQDDRVYEQYF. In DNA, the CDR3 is TGCGCCAGCAGCCAAGACGACAGAGTTTACGAGCAGTACTTC.